The clone carrying this T cell receptor (beta chain) was counted between two and nine times. Antigen unknown. V was clipped by 0 bases and J by 8 bases; unmatched bases: 5. The CDR3 covers 15 residues. Germline CDR1 and CDR2: LGHNA and YNFKEQ. The sample is drawn from a study of beta chain features in type 1 diabetes. Across the whole study: The patients were much like the healthy donors in age, gender and cell yields.

Whole-study findings and limits: TCRB CDR3 length was moderately but significantly reduced in all four CD4+ subsets of Type 1 diabetes patients.

Expressed TCRB transcripts were sequenced after all isolated RNA was converted to cDNA. Sequencing used immunoSEQ multiplex PCR; TCRdb keeps in-frame clones, though not all of them. This sample has 400,000 or so clones, with roughly a tenth found just once. Each population that was sorted was more than 98% pure. The specimen was central memory CD4+ T cells from blood. This sequence was found in a man between 25 and 39 years old with type 1 diabetes. The chain has TRBV4-2 and TRBJ2-2; TRBD2 agrees at 8 bases. DNA for the CDR3: TGTGCCAGCAGCCAAGATTCAGCGGGAGAGGGGGAGCTGTTTTTT. Translated, it gives CASSQDSAGEGELFF.